The 13 T cell receptor beta chains below all came from one sample that was sequenced in a study of post-analysis software for immune sequencing data (dated by TCRdb to the mid-2010s). General conclusions and limits of the study: Significantly higher frequencies in patients than in controls were found for about five TRBV segments, including TRBV5-6, TRBV5-1 and TRBV20-1.

The library was obtained by PCR. These reads were obtained on an Illumina HiSeq 2500. To reduce PCR and sequencing biases, unique molecular identifiers were built into the TCR beta cDNA libraries. Through fastp at Q25 and MiXCR, TCRdb rebuilt clones from the public reads, retaining in-frame beta chains. A single entry per CDR3 protein holds the most common genes and DNA from its merged rows. This sample comprises fewer than 600,000 distinct CDR3 sequences, roughly 45% of them detected only once. The top ten hold 9.5% to 13% of the sample. No antigen is known for these receptors. The sequenced sample consisted of blood. The origin of the receptors is a girl aged 5-17 years with multiple sclerosis.

The chain recombines TRBV29-1 with TRBJ2-1; no clear D. CDR1 is SQVTM, CDR2 ANQGSEA, per germline. The CDR3 contains 11 residues. V was pared by 5 bases and J by 6 bases, with 8 bases between. The CDR3 region is CSVQATNEQFF. The CDR3 DNA reads TGCAGCGTTCAAGCAACCAATGAGCAGTTCTTC.

V usage is TRBV6-5 and J usage is TRBJ1-1; tentatively, D is TRBD1 (5 bases). V lost 0 bases and J 0 bases, leaving 8 bases between the germline ends. Germline V lookup: CDR1 MNHEY, CDR2 SVGAGI. There are 15 residues in the CDR3. The CDR3 nucleotides read TGTGCCAGCAGTTACTCCGACAGTATGAACACTGAAGCTTTCTTT. Translated: CASSYSDSMNTEAFF.

The V call is TRBV20-1, the J call TRBJ1-4; TRBD1 is a possible D gene (6 bases). The CDR3 is made up of 15 amino acids. V lost 6 bases, J lost 6 bases, and 20 bases lay in between. CDR1 and CDR2 (germline): DFQATT, SNEGSKA (reference sequence). The CDR3, as DNA: TGCAGTGCCCCGGGCCGAGGGGACACTTATGAAAAACTGTTTTTT. Its translation is CSAPGRGDTYEKLFF.

The sample holds many counts of this clonotype. One end of the junction fails to match germline, which may point to a read error. V and J are TRBV5-1 and TRBJ2-7, with 7 bases fitting TRBD1. CDR3 length: 13 amino acids. Germline V lookup: CDR1 SGHRS, CDR2 YFSETQ. CDR3 DNA: TGTGCCAGCAGCTTAGACAGGGATTACGAGCAGTACTTC. This translates into CASSLDRDYEQYF.

The V gene is TRBV13, the J gene TRBJ2-4; D gene unclear. The end of the DNA fits TRBJ2-7 better, so the J call may be wrong. Germline lookup yields CDR1 PRHDT and CDR2 FYEKMQ (reference sequence). This CDR3 spans 16 amino acids. The DNA for the CDR3 is TGTGCCAGCAGCTTAGGGTCGGGTGGACCTTACTACGAGCAGTACTTC. Translated, it gives CASSLGSGGPYYEQYF.

This chain connects TRBV5-6 to TRBJ2-2; 7 bases align to TRBD1. V lost 10 bases, J lost 2 bases, and 8 bases stayed unmatched. The CDR3 spans 14 residues. The V gene's germline CDR1 is SGHDT and CDR2 YYEEEE. Here the CDR3 reads CAARRQGNTGELFF. DNA for the CDR3: TGTGCCGCAAGAAGACAGGGAAACACCGGGGAGCTGTTTTTT.

This clonotype came up a few times. V usage is TRBV20-1 and J usage is TRBJ1-1; D gene uncertain. Germline CDR1 is DFQATT and CDR2 is SNEGSKA (reference sequence). V lost 0 bases, J lost 3 bases, and 8 bases lay in between. The CDR3 extends over 13 amino acids. The CDR3 protein is CSARDLTHTEAFF. The CDR3 DNA reads TGCAGTGCTAGAGATTTGACCCACACTGAAGCTTTCTTT.

This clonotype was seen only once. CDR3 nucleotides: TGCGCCAGCAGGGCCCAGGGGAACACTGAAGCTTTCTTT. Its translation is CASRAQGNTEAFF. The genes are TRBV5-1 and TRBJ1-1, with a possible D match to TRBD1 (5 bases). CDR1 is SGHRS, CDR2 YFSETQ, per germline. The CDR3 contains 13 residues. Trimming pared 5 bases from V and 1 base from J, leaving 9 bases between.

The chain carries TRBV7-2 and TRBJ2-7; D is perhaps TRBD1 (5 bases). This CDR3 spans 13 amino acids. Per the germline V gene, CDR1 is SGHTA and CDR2 is FQGNSA. Trimming shortened V by 5 bases and J by 1 base, and 9 bases separated the two germline ends. CDR3 loop: CASSMTVSYEQYF. The CDR3 DNA sequence: TGTGCCAGCAGCATGACAGTTTCCTACGAGCAGTACTTC.

This clonotype came up a few times. The chain is built from TRBV20-1 and TRBJ1-2; a weak D match, TRBD1 (6 bases). V was shortened by 0 bases and J by 3 bases, with 14 bases between the two germline ends. The CDR3 runs to 15 residues. Per germline, CDR1 DFQATT and CDR2 SNEGSKA (reference sequence). The CDR3 here is CSARDQGRGDYGYTF. The CDR3 DNA reads TGCAGTGCTAGAGATCAGGGCAGGGGAGACTATGGCTACACCTTC.

The V gene is TRBV12-3 or TRBV12-4, the J gene TRBJ2-5; 11 nucleotides match TRBD2. The CDR3 is 16 residues long. V was pared by 3 bases and J by 1 base, with 4 bases of the junction left unmatched. The chain's CDR3 is CASSFLGTSGQETQYF. The CDR3 DNA reads TGTGCCAGCAGTTTCTTGGGGACTAGCGGCCAAGAGACCCAGTACTTC.

The genes are TRBV7-9 and TRBJ2-1; no reliable D call. CDR1 is SEHNR, CDR2 FQNEAQ, per germline (reference sequence). The CDR3 covers 10 residues. V lost 1 base and J 15 bases, leaving 7 bases between the germline ends. CDR3 in amino acids: CASSLDQTFF. DNA for the CDR3: TGTGCCAGCAGCTTAGATCAGACGTTCTTC.

The chain uses TRBV2 and TRBJ2-1, with unresolved D. The V end was cut by 10 bases, the J end by 0 bases, with 13 bases between. The CDR3 has 14 residues. Germline assignment: CDR1 SNHLY and CDR2 FYNNEI. Here the CDR3 DNA reads TGTGCCAACAAAAAGTATAGCTCCTACAATGAGCAGTTCTTC. This codes for CANKKYSSYNEQFF.